This T cell receptor (beta chain) was captured in a study of Graves' ophthalmopathy and Graves' hyperthyroidism. Study context: Before any treatment was given, at initial diagnosis, peripheral blood was collected.

Thyroid ultrasound, orbital computed tomography, TRAb, serum thyroxine and clinical symptoms formed the basis of diagnosis. Amplification targeted the TCR beta CDR3 regions, with RNA transcripts as the source material. Second-round multiplex PCR came after first-round RT-PCR with HTBI primers. TCRdb called the multiplex PCR reads again in MiXCR, with one record for every CDR3 protein. Among about 390,000 distinct CDR3 sequences listed, about 15% were seen once. Sequenced: peripheral blood. The receptor's source is an adult woman with stable Graves' hyperthyroidism.

CDR3: CAIRRDGISFGTGELFF. CDR3 bases: TGTGCCATCAGACGGGACGGCATCAGCTTTGGCACCGGGGAGCTGTTTTTT. This rearrangement joins TRBV10-3 to TRBJ2-2, with D perhaps assigned TRBD1 or TRBD2 (5 bases each). The germline CDR1 and CDR2 sequences are ENHRY and SYGVKD. This CDR3 contains 17 residues. Deletions cut 6 bases from V and 4 bases from J, with 21 bases between.